Listed here are 3 T cell receptor beta chains from one sample, sequenced in a study of graft-versus-host responses after intestinal transplantation. Measured with immunoSEQ multiplex PCR; TCRdb has only the in-frame clones, and not every one. The sample has around 38,000 clones, roughly 80% seen once. The specimen was PBMCs, collected 1070 days after transplant. The receptors derive from a human patient who received an intestinal transplant, so some T cells may come from the graft donor.

The gene calls are TRBV6-4 and TRBJ2-1; TRBD2 matches at 11 bases. Germline V gene sequence: CDR1 MRHNA, CDR2 SNTAGT. This CDR3 comprises 15 residues. Germline trimming cut 5 bases from V and 1 base from J; bases unmatched to any gene: 1. The CDR3 coding sequence is TGTGCCAGCAGTAGGACTAGCGGGTCCTACAATGAGCAGTTCTTC. Its protein is CASSRTSGSYNEQFF.

Turning to this clone: Other DNA sequences from this sample encode an identical CDR3 as well. The chain has TRBV5-4 and TRBJ2-3; TRBD2 is a possible D gene (7 bases). Germline V gene lookup returns CDR1 SGHNT and CDR2 YYREEE (reference sequence). The CDR3 has 17 amino acids. Trimming left V 1 base short and J 3 bases short, with 18 bases between. The CDR3 nucleotides read TGTGCCAGCAGCTTGTTTGGTGGGAGGGGGGGGACAGATACGCAGTATTTT. Encoded protein: CASSLFGGRGGTDTQYF. Full variable domain (missing parts from reference TRBV5-4 and TRBJ2-3): ETGVTQSPTHLIKTRGQQVTLRCSSQSGHNTVSWYQQALGQGPQFIFQYYREEENGRGNFPPRFSGLQFPNYSSELNVNALELDDSALYLCASSLFGGRGGTDTQYFGPGTRLTVL.

The chain links TRBV9 to TRBJ2-1, with 10 bases lining up with TRBD2. V lost 4 bases and J lost 0; bases outside the gene matches: 4. The germline V gene has CDR1 SGDLS and CDR2 YYNGEE. CDR3 size: 16 residues. The CDR3 is CASSSASGSSYNEQFF. DNA of the CDR3: TGTGCCAGCAGCTCTGCTAGCGGGAGCTCCTACAATGAGCAGTTCTTC.